This TCR beta chain was recorded in a study of CD8+CD57+ T cells in acquired aplastic anemia. Study details: The average for DNA from sorted CD4+ and CD8+ cells was about 2.9 ug.

Findings of the study overall: About 29 CD8+ CDR3 sequences occurred in both the patients and the controls.

The study profiled TCR beta VDJ and CDR3 using genomic DNA as template. TCRdb reanalysed the reads using MiXCR and keeps one entry per CDR3 protein. The sample carries approximately 270,000 distinct CDR3 sequences, approximately 57% recorded once. The CDR3 runs 15 residues. The trim removed 5 bases at V and 7 bases at J, leaving 9 bases unmatched. From germline, CDR1 is LNHDA and CDR2 SQIVND (reference sequence). This clonotype showed up many times. The antigen remains unidentified. This clonotype originated in a human donor with severe aplastic anemia or a healthy control (not recorded which). This sequence joins TRBV19 and TRBJ1-4, with 8 bases fitting TRBD1. The sequencing input was sorted CD4+, CD8+, or CD8+CD57+ T cells (not recorded which) from PBMCs. In DNA, the CDR3 is TGTGCCAGTAGTCCCAGTACAGGGGGTGGTGAAAAACTGTTTTTT. This gives the protein CASSPSTGGGEKLFF.